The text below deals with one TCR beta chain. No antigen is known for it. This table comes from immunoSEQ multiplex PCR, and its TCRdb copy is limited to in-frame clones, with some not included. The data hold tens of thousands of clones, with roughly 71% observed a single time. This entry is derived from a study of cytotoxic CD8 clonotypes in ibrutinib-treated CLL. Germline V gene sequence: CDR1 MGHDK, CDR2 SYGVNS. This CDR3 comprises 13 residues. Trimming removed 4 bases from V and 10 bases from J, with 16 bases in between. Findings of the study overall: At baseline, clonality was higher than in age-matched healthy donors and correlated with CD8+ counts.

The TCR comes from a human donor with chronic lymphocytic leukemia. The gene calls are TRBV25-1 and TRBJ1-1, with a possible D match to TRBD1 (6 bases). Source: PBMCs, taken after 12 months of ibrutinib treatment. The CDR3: CASSADSRGRAFF. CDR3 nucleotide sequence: TGTGCCAGCAGTGCGGACAGCCGGGGGAGAGCTTTCTTT.